A selection of T cell receptor beta chains follows, all from one sample in a study of blood T cell repertoires in COVID-19. Repertoires were generated with immunoSEQ multiplex PCR, while TCRdb's copy carries only in-frame clones and drops some. The profile shows under 300,000 clones, roughly 88% of them singletons. The sequencing sample was made of peripheral blood. Receptors were obtained from a middle-aged man who had recovered from COVID-19. Each CDR3 is given with its conserved first and last residue. Only part of the rows carry a size: once, few, many, or a class if the clone is expanded.

NA	TRBV7-2	12	CASSLVDSPLHF
NA	TRBV4-3	14	CASSQGFTESKAFF
few	TRBV7-2	13	CASSYRRGGEQYF
NA	TRBV6-2/TRBV6-3	11	CASSRRGRQFF
once	TRBV9	16	CASSVVGVRNTGELFF
once	TRBV7-8	13	CASSMGQGDGYTF
NA	TRBV5-1	15	CASSQGHLGGETQYF
NA	TRBV4-3	17	CASSQDQKLAGVDEQYF
NA	TRBV6-5	13	CASLSSNTGELFF
few	TRBV30	13	CAWTRGSSYEQYF
NA	TRBV19	13	CASSIGTRGTQYF
once	TRBV9	15	CASSPSGVYSYEQYF
NA	TRBV5-5	13	CASSPGGIYGYTF
NA	TRBV7-9	14	CASSLSQGDTEAFF
NA	TRBV11-3	14	CASSHDRGYNEQFF
NA	TRBV4-1	17	CASSQVRNSGRNTEAFF
NA	TRBV6-5	13	CAGAGTAVTEAFF
NA	TRBV7-9	16	CASSLGTGGVTGELFF
few	TRBV12-3/TRBV12-4	13	CASSLPQGRGYTF
once	TRBV9	18	CASSISPGGGSYNSPLHF
once	TRBV11-3	17	CASSLTYRGQNTGELFF
NA	TRBV19	16	CASSIDGEGAINGYTF
NA	TRBV21-1	13	CASSNRKNTEAFF
NA	TRBV5-1	15	CASSLTGSSGEKLFF
NA	TRBV5-1	15	CASSQRTTNTGELFF
NA	TRBV25-1	15	CASSGTTGGSETQYF